One sample yielded the 10 T cell receptor beta chains listed below, sequenced in a study of circulating CD8 cells and anti-PD-1 response in melanoma. Using around 14 ng of total RNA, TCR libraries were made with the QIAseq Immune Repertoire TCR panel. TCRdb re-analysed the reads in MiXCR, keeping a single row per CDR3 protein. The sample carries some 750 distinct CDR3 sequences, approximately 7.1% recorded once. From live CD3+CD8+TCRalphabeta+ cells, four PD-1 and/or TIGIT subsets were sorted. Here the sequenced sample was CD8+ T cells from PBMCs, taken at baseline or after one month of anti-PD-1 therapy (not recorded which). The receptors derive from a human donor with melanoma.

A remark on this clonotype: A junction boundary mismatches the germline segment, possibly from a read error. This rearrangement joins TRBV16 to TRBJ2-7; D call uncertain. The CDR3 covers 15 residues. Germline CDR1 KGHSY, CDR2 FQNENV. The CDR3 coding sequence is TGTGCCGGCAGCCTATCCCCAGAAACGACCTACGAGCAGTACTTC. Translation: CAGSLSPETTYEQYF.

By sample fraction, this clonotype is medium-sized. This CDR3 reads CSVEWAFLADSYNEQFF. DNA of the CDR3: TGCAGCGTTGAGTGGGCCTTTCTAGCGGACTCCTACAATGAGCAGTTCTTC. The genes are TRBV29-1 and TRBJ2-1; 7 nucleotides align to TRBD2. The CDR3 contains 17 residues. Looked up from germline, CDR1 is SQVTM and CDR2 is ANQGSEA. V dropped 3 bases and J dropped 0; count of bases not matched to a gene: 11.

Sample share makes this clonotype medium-sized. The chain recombines TRBV20-1 with TRBJ2-7; a weak D match, TRBD2 (5 bases). Germline values: CDR1 DFQATT, CDR2 SNEGSKA (reference sequence). The CDR3 length is 18 residues. The ends were cut back, 5 bases at V and 0 bases at J, with 26 bases in the middle. The CDR3 region is CSASTGEPGPGLSYEQYF. CDR3 DNA: TGCAGTGCTTCCACCGGGGAACCTGGGCCAGGACTCTCCTACGAGCAGTACTTC.

In its sample, this clonotype ranks as large. This chain links TRBV19 with TRBJ1-6; the match to TRBD1 covers 7 bases. CDR3 size: 16 residues. V was clipped by 5 bases and J by 7 bases; unmatched bases: 11. Germline V gene lookup returns CDR1 LNHDA and CDR2 SQIVND (reference sequence). The DNA for the CDR3 is TGTGCCAGTAGTTACAACAGGGGTTTCGGCAATTCACCCCTCCACTTT. It is translated as CASSYNRGFGNSPLHF.

This clonotype is medium-sized. This chain links TRBV28 with TRBJ2-5, with 11 nucleotides matching TRBD2. There are 15 residues in the CDR3. The V segment lost 10 bases and the J segment 5 bases; nucleotides outside the gene matches: 12. The germline V gene encodes CDR1 MDHEN and CDR2 SYDVKM. The CDR3 nucleotides read TGTGCCACCACAATCCCCCTAGCGGGAGGTGAGACCCAGTACTTC. The encoded protein is CATTIPLAGGETQYF. The full variable domain, completed using reference TRBV28 and TRBJ2-5, is DVKVTQSSRYLVKRTGEKVFLECVQDMDHENMFWYRQDPGLGLRLIYFSYDVKMKEKGDIPEGYSVSREKKERFSLILESASTNQTSMYLCATTIPLAGGETQYFGPGTRLLVL.

This clonotype is large in the sample. At one of its ends the junction is not consistent with the germline gene, which may arise from a read error. The chain couples TRBV14 to TRBJ2-1; D is tentatively TRBD1 or TRBD2 (5 bases each). Germline loops: CDR1 SGHDN, CDR2 FVKESK. This CDR3 spans 18 amino acids. DNA for the CDR3: TGTGCCAGCAGTCAAGGAATCTCACGGTGGGGGATTAACAATGAGCAGTTCTTC. Translated: CASSQGISRWGINNEQFF.

By sample fraction, this clonotype is large (0.1 to 1%). The rearrangement links TRBV11-1 to TRBJ2-5; the D gene is possibly TRBD1 (6 bases). Per germline, CDR1 SGHAT and CDR2 FQDESV (reference sequence). This CDR3 comprises 15 residues. V lost 5 bases and J lost 3, with 16 bases in between. CDR3 amino acids: CASSAQGYQKETQYF. The CDR3 DNA reads TGTGCCAGCAGCGCTCAGGGGTACCAGAAAGAGACCCAGTACTTC.

By share, this clonotype ranks as large. The V and J genes are TRBV2 and TRBJ2-2; 13 bases line up with TRBD2. The CDR3 runs 17 residues. CDR1 is SNHLY and CDR2 is FYNNEI in the germline V gene. Trimming took 5 bases from V and 6 from J; bases not matched to a gene: 9. For the CDR3, the DNA is TGTGCCAGCAGTCTGGGACTAGCGGGGTTTGGTTCCGGGGAGCTGTTTTTT. This sequence encodes CASSLGLAGFGSGELFF.

This clonotype is labeled as large. J is TRBJ2-3 and V is TRBV24-1, with a possible D match to TRBD1 (6 bases). The CDR3 is made up of 18 amino acids. Trimming left V 3 bases short and J 0 bases short, with 18 bases between. Germline lookup yields CDR1 KGHDR and CDR2 SFDVKD. CDR3 sequence: CATSDRTGQSPSTDTQYF. The CDR3 nucleotides are TGTGCCACCAGTGATAGGACCGGACAGAGCCCTAGCACAGATACGCAGTATTTT.

This clonotype is classed as large. The J gene is TRBJ2-1, the V gene TRBV14; D tentatively reads TRBD1 or TRBD2 (5 bases each). The V gene lost 6 bases and the J gene lost 4 bases, with 13 bases spanning the gap. Looked up from germline, CDR1 is SGHDN and CDR2 is FVKESK. The CDR3 length is 14 residues. The DNA for the CDR3 is TGTGCCAGCAGTCGGGACCACTTATACAATGAGCAGTTCTTC. Encoded protein: CASSRDHLYNEQFF.